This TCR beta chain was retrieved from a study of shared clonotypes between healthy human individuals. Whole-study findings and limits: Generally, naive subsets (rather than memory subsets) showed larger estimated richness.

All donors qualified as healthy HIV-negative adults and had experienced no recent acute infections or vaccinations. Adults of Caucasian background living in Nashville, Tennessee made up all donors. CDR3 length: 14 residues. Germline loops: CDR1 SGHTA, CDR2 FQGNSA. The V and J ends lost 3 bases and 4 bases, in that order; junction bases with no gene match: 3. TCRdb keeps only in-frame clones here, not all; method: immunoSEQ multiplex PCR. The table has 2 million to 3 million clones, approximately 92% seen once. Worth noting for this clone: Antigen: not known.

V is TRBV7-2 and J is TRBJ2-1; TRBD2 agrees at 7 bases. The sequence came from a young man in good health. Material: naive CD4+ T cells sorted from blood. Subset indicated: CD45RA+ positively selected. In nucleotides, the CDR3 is TGTGCCAGCAGCTTTAATAGCGGGTACAATGAGCAGTTCTTC. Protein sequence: CASSFNSGYNEQFF.